The source of this T cell receptor beta chain is a study of read filtering for tumor transcriptome and immune sequencing. Overall study findings and caveats: In IR-seq, single-read clonotypes were about 80% of clonotypes but approximately 3.2% of reads.

Germline V gives CDR1 ENHRY, CDR2 SYGVKD. The CDR3 loop spans 12 amino acids. Trimming pared 3 bases from V and 0 bases from J, leaving 0 bases between. This clonotype was detected many times. Its antigen is undetermined. The library was built from about 0.4 ug RNA with molecular barcoded adaptors for alpha/delta and beta/gamma chains. TCRdb re-analysed the reads in MiXCR, keeping a single row per CDR3 protein. This table holds more than 100,000 distinct CDR3 sequences, 10% to 15% found once. Sequenced: a population of CD138-negative cells sorted from bone marrow. The J gene is TRBJ1-5, the V gene TRBV10-3; D is undetermined. The sequence derives from a donor older than 35 with multiple myeloma. The CDR3 sequence: CAISDSNQPQHF. In nucleotides, the CDR3 is TGTGCCATCAGTGATAGCAATCAGCCCCAGCATTTT.